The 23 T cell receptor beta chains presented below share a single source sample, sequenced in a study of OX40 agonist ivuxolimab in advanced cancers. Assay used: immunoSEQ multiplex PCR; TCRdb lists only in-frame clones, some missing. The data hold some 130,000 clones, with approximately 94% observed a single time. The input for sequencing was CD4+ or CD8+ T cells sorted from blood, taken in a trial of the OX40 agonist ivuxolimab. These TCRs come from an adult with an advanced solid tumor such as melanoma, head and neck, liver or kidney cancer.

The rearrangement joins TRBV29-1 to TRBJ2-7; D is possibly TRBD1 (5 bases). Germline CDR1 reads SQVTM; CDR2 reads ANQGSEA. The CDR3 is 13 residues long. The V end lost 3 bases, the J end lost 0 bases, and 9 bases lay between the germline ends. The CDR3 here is CSVEPDNSYEQYF. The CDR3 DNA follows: TGCAGCGTTGAGCCGGACAACTCCTACGAGCAGTACTTC.

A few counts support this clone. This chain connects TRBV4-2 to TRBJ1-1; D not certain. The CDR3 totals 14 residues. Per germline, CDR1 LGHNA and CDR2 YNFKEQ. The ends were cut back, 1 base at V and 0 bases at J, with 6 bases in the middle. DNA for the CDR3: TGTGCCAGCAGCCAAGCAGGCCTGAACACTGAAGCTTTCTTT. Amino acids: CASSQAGLNTEAFF.

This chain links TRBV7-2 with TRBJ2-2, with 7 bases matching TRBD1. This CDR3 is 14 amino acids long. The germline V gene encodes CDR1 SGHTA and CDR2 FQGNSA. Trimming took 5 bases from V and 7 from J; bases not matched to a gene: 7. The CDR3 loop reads CASSPWDSSGELFF. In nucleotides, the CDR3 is TGTGCCAGCAGCCCGTGGGACAGCAGCGGGGAGCTGTTTTTT.

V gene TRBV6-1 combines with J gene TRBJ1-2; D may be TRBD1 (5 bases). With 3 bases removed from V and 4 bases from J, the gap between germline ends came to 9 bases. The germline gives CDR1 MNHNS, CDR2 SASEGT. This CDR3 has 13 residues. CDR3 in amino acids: CASSEQGSYGYTF. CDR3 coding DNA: TGTGCCAGCAGTGAGCAGGGTAGCTATGGCTACACCTTC.

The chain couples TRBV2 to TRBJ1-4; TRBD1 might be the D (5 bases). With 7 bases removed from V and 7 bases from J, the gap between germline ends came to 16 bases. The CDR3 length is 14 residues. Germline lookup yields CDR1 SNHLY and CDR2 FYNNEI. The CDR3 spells CASNWDVGSEKLFF. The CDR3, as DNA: TGTGCCAGCAATTGGGACGTAGGTAGTGAAAAACTGTTTTTT.

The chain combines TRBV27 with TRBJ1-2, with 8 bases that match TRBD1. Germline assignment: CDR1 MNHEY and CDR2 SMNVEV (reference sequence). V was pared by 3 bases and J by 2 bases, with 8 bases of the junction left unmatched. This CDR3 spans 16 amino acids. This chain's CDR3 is CASSFTRQGWNYGYTF. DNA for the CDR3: TGTGCCAGCAGTTTTACCAGACAGGGGTGGAACTATGGCTACACCTTC.

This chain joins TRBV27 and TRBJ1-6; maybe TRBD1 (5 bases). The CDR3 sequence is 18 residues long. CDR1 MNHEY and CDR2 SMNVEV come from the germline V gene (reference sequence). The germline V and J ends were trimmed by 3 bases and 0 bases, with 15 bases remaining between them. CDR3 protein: CASSLKGRSGSYNSPLHF. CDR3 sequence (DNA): TGTGCCAGCAGTTTGAAGGGACGCTCGGGCTCCTATAATTCACCCCTCCACTTT.

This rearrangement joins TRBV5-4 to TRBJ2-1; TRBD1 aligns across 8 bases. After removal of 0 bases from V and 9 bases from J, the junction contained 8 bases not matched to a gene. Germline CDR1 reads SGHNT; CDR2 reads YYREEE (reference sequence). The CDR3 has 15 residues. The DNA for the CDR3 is TGTGCCAGCAGCTTGGGGCAGGGGGCAGGGACTGAGCAGTTCTTC. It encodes CASSLGQGAGTEQFF. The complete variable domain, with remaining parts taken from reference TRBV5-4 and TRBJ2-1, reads ETGVTQSPTHLIKTRGQQVTLRCSSQSGHNTVSWYQQALGQGPQFIFQYYREEENGRGNFPPRFSGLQFPNYSSELNVNALELDDSALYLCASSLGQGAGTEQFFGPGTRLTVL.

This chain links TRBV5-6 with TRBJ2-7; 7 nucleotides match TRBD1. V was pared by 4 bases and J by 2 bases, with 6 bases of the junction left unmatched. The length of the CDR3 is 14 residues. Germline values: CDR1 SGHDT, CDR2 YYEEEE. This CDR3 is CASSPATGAYEQYF. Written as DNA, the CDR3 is TGTGCCAGCAGCCCGGCCACAGGGGCCTACGAGCAGTACTTC.

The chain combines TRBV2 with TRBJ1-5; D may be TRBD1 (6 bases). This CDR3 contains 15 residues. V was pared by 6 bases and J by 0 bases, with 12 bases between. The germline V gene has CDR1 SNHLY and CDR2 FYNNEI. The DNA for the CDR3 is TGTGCCAGCAGCGCGACAGGATATAGCAATCAGCCCCAGCATTTT. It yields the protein CASSATGYSNQPQHF.

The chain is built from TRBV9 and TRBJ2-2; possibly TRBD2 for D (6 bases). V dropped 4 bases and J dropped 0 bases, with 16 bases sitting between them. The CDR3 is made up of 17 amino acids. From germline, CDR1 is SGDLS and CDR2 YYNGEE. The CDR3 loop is CASSPHGGAANTGELFF. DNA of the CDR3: TGTGCCAGCAGCCCCCACGGGGGAGCCGCGAACACCGGGGAGCTGTTTTTT.

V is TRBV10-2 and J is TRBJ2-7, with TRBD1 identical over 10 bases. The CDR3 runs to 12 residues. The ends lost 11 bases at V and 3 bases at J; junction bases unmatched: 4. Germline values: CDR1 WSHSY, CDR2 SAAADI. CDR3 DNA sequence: TGCGCCGCGGGACAGGGGTACTACGAGCAGTACTTC. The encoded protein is CAAGQGYYEQYF.

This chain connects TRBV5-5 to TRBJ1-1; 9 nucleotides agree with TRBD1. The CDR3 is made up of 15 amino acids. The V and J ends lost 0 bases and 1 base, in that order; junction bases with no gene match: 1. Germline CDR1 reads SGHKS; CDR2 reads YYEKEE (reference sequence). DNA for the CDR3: TGTGCCAGCAGCTTGGGGGACAGGGCGAACACTGAAGCTTTCTTT. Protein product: CASSLGDRANTEAFF.

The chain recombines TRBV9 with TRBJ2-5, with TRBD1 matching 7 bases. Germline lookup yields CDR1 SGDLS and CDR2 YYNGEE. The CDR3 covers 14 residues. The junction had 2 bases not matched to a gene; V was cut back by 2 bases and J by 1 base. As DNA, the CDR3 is TGTGCCAGCAGCGTGGGACAGCCCCAAGAGACCCAGTACTTC. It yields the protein CASSVGQPQETQYF.

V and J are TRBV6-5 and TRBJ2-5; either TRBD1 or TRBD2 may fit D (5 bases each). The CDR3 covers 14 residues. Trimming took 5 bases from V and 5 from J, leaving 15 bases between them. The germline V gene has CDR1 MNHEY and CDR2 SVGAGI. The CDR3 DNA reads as TGTGCCAGCAGTCGGGGTACGGGGACGGAGACCCAGTACTTC. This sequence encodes CASSRGTGTETQYF.

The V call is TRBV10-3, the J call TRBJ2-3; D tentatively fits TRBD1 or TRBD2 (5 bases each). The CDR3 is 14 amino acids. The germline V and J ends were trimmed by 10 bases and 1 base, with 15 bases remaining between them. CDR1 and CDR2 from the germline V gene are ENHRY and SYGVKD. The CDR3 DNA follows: TGTGCCACGGGGATTCAGGGAGGCACAGATACGCAGTATTTT. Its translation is CATGIQGGTDTQYF.

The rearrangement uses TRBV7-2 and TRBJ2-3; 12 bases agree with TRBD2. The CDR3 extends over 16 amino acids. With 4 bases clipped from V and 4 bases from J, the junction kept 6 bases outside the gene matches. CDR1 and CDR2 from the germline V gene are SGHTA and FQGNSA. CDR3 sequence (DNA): TGTGCCAGCAGCTCCAGGACTAGCGGGGTCGCAGATACGCAGTATTTT. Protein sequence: CASSSRTSGVADTQYF.

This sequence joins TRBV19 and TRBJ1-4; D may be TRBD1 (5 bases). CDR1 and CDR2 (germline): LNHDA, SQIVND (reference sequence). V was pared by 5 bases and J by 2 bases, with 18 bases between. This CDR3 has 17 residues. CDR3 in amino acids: CASSLQKWGSTNEKLFF. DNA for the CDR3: TGTGCCAGTAGTCTTCAAAAGTGGGGGAGCACTAATGAAAAACTGTTTTTT.

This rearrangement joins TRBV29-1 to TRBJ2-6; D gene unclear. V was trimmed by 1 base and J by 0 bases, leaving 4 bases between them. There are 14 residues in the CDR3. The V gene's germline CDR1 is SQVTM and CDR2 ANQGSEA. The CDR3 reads CSVEGSSGANVLTF. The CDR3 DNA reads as TGCAGCGTTGAAGGGAGCTCTGGGGCCAACGTCCTGACTTTC.

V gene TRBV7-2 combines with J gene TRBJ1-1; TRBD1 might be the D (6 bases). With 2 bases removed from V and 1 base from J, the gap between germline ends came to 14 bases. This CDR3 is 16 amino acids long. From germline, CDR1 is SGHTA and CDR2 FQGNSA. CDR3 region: CASSLSPGEGNTEAFF. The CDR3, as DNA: TGTGCCAGCAGCTTATCGCCAGGGGAGGGGAACACTGAAGCTTTCTTT.

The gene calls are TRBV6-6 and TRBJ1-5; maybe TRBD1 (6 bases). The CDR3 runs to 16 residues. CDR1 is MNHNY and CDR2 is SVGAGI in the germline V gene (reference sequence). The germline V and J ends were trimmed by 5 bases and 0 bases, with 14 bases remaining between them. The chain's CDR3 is CASSPPGGPSNQPQHF. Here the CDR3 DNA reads TGTGCCAGCAGTCCTCCCGGGGGGCCTAGCAATCAGCCCCAGCATTTT.

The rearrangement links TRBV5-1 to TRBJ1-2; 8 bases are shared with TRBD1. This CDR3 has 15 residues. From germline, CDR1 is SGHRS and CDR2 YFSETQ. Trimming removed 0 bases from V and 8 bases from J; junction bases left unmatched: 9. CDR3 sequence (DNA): TGCGCCAGCAGCTTGGAAGTCGGACAGGGAGGGGGCTACACCTTC. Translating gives CASSLEVGQGGGYTF.

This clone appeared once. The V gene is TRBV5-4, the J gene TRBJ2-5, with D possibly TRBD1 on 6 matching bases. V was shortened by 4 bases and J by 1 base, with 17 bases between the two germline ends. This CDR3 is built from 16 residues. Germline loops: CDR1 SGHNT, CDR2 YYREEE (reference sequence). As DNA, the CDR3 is TGTGCCAGCAGCCGGAGAGGGGGTGCGGGCCAAGAGACCCAGTACTTC. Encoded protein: CASSRRGGAGQETQYF.